These T cell receptor beta chains were read from a single sample in a study of cytomegalovirus exposure and HLA in healthy donors. This table comes from immunoSEQ multiplex PCR, and its TCRdb copy is limited to in-frame clones, with some not included. Among 99,000 or so clones, about 81% were seen once, and the ten largest hold 1% to 1.5%. The sequenced sample was PBMCs. The receptors shown here come from a young man in good health and CMV-seronegative. CDR3s include the opening cysteine and the closing phenylalanine or tryptophan. D genes are given only for firm matches. Size values are once, few and many counts, or a class for expanded clones, and some rows have none.

d_gene,j_gene,v_gene,abundance,CDR3aa,CDR3nt
TRBD2,TRBJ2-7,TRBV7-2,NA,CASSPGLAKSYEQYF,TGTGCCAGCAGCCCGGGACTAGCGAAATCCTACGAGCAGTACTTC
NA,TRBJ1-1,TRBV28,few,CASSLLPLRRTGKDTEAFF,TGTGCCAGCAGTTTATTGCCCCTTCGCCGGACGGGGAAGGACACTGAAGCTTTCTTT
TRBD2,TRBJ2-1,TRBV27,NA,CASSPLAGGLLEQFF,TGTGCCAGCAGCCCACTAGCGGGGGGGCTTCTTGAGCAGTTCTTC
TRBD1,TRBJ2-7,TRBV28,NA,CASSKTGSSYEQYF,TGTGCCAGCAGCAAGACAGGGTCCTCCTACGAGCAGTACTTC
TRBD1,TRBJ2-1,TRBV28,NA,CASSSVDRGLGREQFF,TGTGCCAGCAGTTCCGTGGACAGGGGGCTTGGACGTGAGCAGTTCTTC
NA,TRBJ2-2,TRBV2,NA,CASSEGTLTGELFF,TGTGCCAGCAGTGAGGGCACGCTCACCGGGGAGCTGTTTTTT
NA,TRBJ2-3,TRBV5-1,NA,CASSSRDWPTDTQYF,TGCGCCAGCAGCTCTCGGGACTGGCCTACAGATACGCAGTATTTT
TRBD1,TRBJ1-5,TRBV19,NA,CASSGGQFLGSNQPQHF,TGTGCCAGTAGTGGGGGACAGTTTCTAGGCAGCAATCAGCCCCAGCATTTT
NA,TRBJ2-3,TRBV5-1,NA,CASRSKESDTQYF,TGCGCCAGCAGGTCCAAGGAGTCAGATACGCAGTATTTT
TRBD2,TRBJ2-7,TRBV9,NA,CASSDRLAGVYEQYF,TGTGCCAGCAGCGACCGACTAGCGGGAGTCTACGAGCAGTACTTC
TRBD2,TRBJ2-1,TRBV28,NA,CASSSWTSVYNEQFF,TGTGCCAGCAGTTCCTGGACTAGCGTATACAATGAGCAGTTCTTC
TRBD1,TRBJ1-1,TRBV20-1,NA,CSARVEGAF,TGCAGTGCTAGAGTTGAGGGGGCTTTT
TRBD1,TRBJ2-7,TRBV6-1,NA,CASSEPGQSTYEQYF,TGTGCCAGCAGCGAGCCGGGACAGTCCACCTACGAGCAGTACTTC
NA,TRBJ2-5,TRBV30,NA,CAWYASRARGTQYF,TGTGCCTGGTATGCCAGCCGAGCCCGGGGGACCCAGTACTTC
NA,TRBJ2-7,TRBV19,few,CASSPYDRPPYEQYF,TGTGCCAGTAGTCCTTATGACAGGCCACCCTACGAGCAGTACTTC
NA,TRBJ2-7,TRBV6-6,NA,CASSYQEGSPYEQYF,TGTGCCAGCAGTTACCAGGAGGGGAGCCCCTACGAGCAGTACTTC
NA,TRBJ1-3,TRBV18,NA,CASSPLTGLTSGNTIYF,TGTGCCAGCTCACCATTGACAGGACTTACCTCTGGAAACACCATATATTTT
TRBD1,TRBJ1-5,TRBV19,NA,CASRRGQGRGYRNQPQHF,TGTGCCAGCCGCCGGGGACAGGGAAGAGGTTATCGCAATCAGCCCCAGCATTTT